This TCR beta chain was captured in a study of blood T cells in healthy people across ages. General study points: While age rose, TCR beta diversity per million T cells dropped in a roughly linear way. Naive T cell percentage showed a strong correlation with TCR beta diversity.

This clonotype was detected a few times. What it binds is not known. PCR was performed a second time for about 6 to 11 cycles using a sample-barcoded 5' primer and a J-beta primer mix. The study obtained at least 3 million CDR3-containing paired-end reads from every sample. TCRdb ran MiXCR on the 5' RACE reads and lists one entry per CDR3 protein. The table records 650,000 to 800,000 distinct CDR3 sequences, under 55% of them present only once. Germline CDR1 reads SNHLY; CDR2 reads FYNNEI. Trimming left V 1 base short and J 6 bases short, with 16 bases between. This CDR3 is built from 15 residues. Total RNA, at least 6 micrograms per sample, came from PBMCs.

The source material was blood. The source is a man aged 60 to 75 in good health. This chain connects TRBV2 to TRBJ2-7; no definite D call. The CDR3 region is CASSEVETSLSEQYF. Written as DNA, the CDR3 is TGTGCCAGCAGTGAAGTGGAGACCTCTCTCTCCGAGCAGTACTTC.